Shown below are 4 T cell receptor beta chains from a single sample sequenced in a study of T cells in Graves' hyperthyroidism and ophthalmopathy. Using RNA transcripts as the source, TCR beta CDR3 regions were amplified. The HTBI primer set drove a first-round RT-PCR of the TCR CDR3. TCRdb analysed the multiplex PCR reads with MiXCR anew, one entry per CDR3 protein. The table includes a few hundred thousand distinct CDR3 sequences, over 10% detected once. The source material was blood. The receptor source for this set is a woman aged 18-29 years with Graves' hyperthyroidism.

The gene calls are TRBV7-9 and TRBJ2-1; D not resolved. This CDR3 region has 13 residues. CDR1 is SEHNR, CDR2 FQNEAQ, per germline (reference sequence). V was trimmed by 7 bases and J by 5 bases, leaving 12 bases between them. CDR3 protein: CASTRRVDNEQFF. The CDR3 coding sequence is TGTGCCAGCACCCGAAGAGTGGACAATGAGCAGTTCTTC.

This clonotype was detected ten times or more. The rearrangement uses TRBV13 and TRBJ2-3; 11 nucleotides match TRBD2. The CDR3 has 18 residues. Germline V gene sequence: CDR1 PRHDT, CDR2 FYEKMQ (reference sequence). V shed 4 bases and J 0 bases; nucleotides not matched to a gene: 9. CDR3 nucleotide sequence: TGTGCCAGCAGCTCCGGGACTAGCGGAGATTCTAGCACAGATACGCAGTATTTT. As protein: CASSSGTSGDSSTDTQYF.

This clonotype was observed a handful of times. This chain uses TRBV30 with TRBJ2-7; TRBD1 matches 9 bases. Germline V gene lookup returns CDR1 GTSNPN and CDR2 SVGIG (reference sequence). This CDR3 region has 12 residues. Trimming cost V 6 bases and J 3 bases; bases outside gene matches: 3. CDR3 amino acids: CACRDRVYEQYF. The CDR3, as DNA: TGTGCCTGCCGGGACAGGGTCTACGAGCAGTACTTC.

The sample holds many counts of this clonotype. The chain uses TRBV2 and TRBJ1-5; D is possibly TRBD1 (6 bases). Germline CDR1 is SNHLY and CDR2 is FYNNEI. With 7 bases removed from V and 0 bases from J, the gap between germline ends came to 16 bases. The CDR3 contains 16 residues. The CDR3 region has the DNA TGTGCCAGCACGGGGGGCACCAGTTATAGCAATCAGCCCCAGCATTTT. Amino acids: CASTGGTSYSNQPQHF.